This T cell receptor (beta chain) comes out of a study of cytomegalovirus exposure and HLA in healthy donors. V shed 6 bases and J 2 bases; nucleotides not matched to a gene: 2. Germline V gene data show CDR1 as MNHEY and CDR2 as SVGAGI. The CDR3 loop spans 13 amino acids. Produced via immunoSEQ multiplex PCR; TCRdb's table is partial and in-frame only. The data contain more than 200,000 clones, about 92% of them singletons. Sequences were obtained from PBMCs. The V gene is TRBV6-5, the J gene TRBJ1-1; TRBD1 aligns across 8 bases. The source is a woman younger than 45 in good health and CMV-seronegative. The CDR3 sequence is CASRDRDNTEAFF. CDR3 bases: TGTGCCAGCAGGGACAGGGACAACACTGAAGCTTTCTTT.